This T cell receptor (beta chain) was recovered during a study of cytomegalovirus exposure and HLA in healthy donors. As for the study in general: The use of the same platform for the approximately 110 validation repertoires and the approximately 690 first-cohort repertoires was reported by a later analysis.

As concerns this clone: The antigen remains unidentified.

Study outcomes and limitations: Subsequent analysis of the approximately 120 validation repertoires found a tendency for first-cohort TCR clusters to co-occur. The study listed around 150 cytomegalovirus-associated TCR beta chains. Testing in vitro showed a few CMV-associated chains specific for CMV antigens.

Clones were read by immunoSEQ multiplex PCR, and TCRdb kept only the in-frame ones, dropping some. The sample contains around 80,000 clones, 85% to 95% of which appear only once. Sequencing used PBMCs. The receptor comes from a woman aged 18-30 years in good health and CMV-seronegative.

The DNA of the CDR3 is TGTGCCAGCAGCCGACAGGGTATGAATCAGCCCCAGCATTTT. Translating gives CASSRQGMNQPQHF. The chain is built from TRBV5-4 and TRBJ1-5; TRBD1 aligns across 7 bases. V lost 4 bases to trimming and J lost 4 bases; unmatched junction nucleotides: 5. The CDR3 is 14 residues long. The V gene's germline CDR1 is SGHNT and CDR2 YYREEE (reference sequence).